The 9 T cell receptor beta chains below come from one sample, sequenced in a study of control samples from healthy donors and cancer patients. The method was immunoSEQ multiplex PCR; TCRdb's version includes in-frame clones alone and lacks a portion of them. The sample lists 110,000 to 150,000 clones, around nine tenths occurring once. The sample consisted of blood. The receptors were sampled from a man younger than 45 in good health.

In its sample, this clone was seen once. The V call is TRBV18, the J call TRBJ1-1; possible D gene TRBD1, 5 bases. Trimming took off 0 bases at V and 2 bases at J, with 10 bases between the two ends. CDR3 size: 15 residues. Germline lookup yields CDR1 KGHSH and CDR2 LQKENI. The CDR3 loop is CASSPPGRTNTEAFF. The CDR3 bases are TGTGCCAGCTCACCACCGGGCAGGACAAACACTGAAGCTTTCTTT.

The table lists this clone with a count of one. The chain is built from TRBV19 and TRBJ1-3; a weak D match, TRBD1 (5 bases). Germline V gene lookup returns CDR1 LNHDA and CDR2 SQIVND (reference sequence). The length of the CDR3 is 17 residues. V was trimmed by 4 bases and J by 2 bases, leaving 18 bases between them. The CDR3 region is CASSTRTARGAGNTIYF. The CDR3 DNA reads TGTGCCAGTAGTACCCGAACTGCCCGGGGGGCTGGAAACACCATATATTTT.

The rearrangement joins TRBV5-1 to TRBJ1-1, with a possible D match to TRBD1 (6 bases). The CDR3 is made up of 15 amino acids. Germline V gene lookup returns CDR1 SGHRS and CDR2 YFSETQ. Trimming removed 4 bases from V and 5 bases from J, with 18 bases in between. The CDR3 is CASSATGSAGTEAFF. CDR3 in DNA: TGCGCCAGCAGCGCCACAGGGTCCGCTGGGACTGAAGCTTTCTTT.

This sequence joins TRBV4-3 and TRBJ1-5; 7 positions match TRBD1. Germline CDR1 and CDR2: LGHNA and YSLEER. V dropped 0 bases and J dropped 6; count of bases not matched to a gene: 2. The length of the CDR3 is 14 residues. CDR3 amino acids: CASSQDAGGQPQHF. In DNA form, the CDR3 reads TGCGCCAGCAGCCAAGATGCAGGGGGTCAGCCCCAGCATTTT.

This clone was seen a single time. The V call is TRBV25-1, the J call TRBJ2-7; a weak D match, TRBD2 (6 bases). Germline CDR1 is MGHDK and CDR2 is SYGVNS. The CDR3 sequence is 18 residues long. V was trimmed by 6 bases and J by 4 bases, leaving 28 bases between them. The CDR3 spells CASSDLPSGEGEVYEQYF. The CDR3, as DNA: TGTGCCAGCAGCGACCTCCCGTCCGGGGAAGGGGAGGTATACGAGCAGTACTTC.

CDR3 amino acids: CASSGGIEYEQYF. Here the CDR3 DNA reads TGTGCCAGCAGTGGCGGGATTGAATACGAGCAGTACTTC. The chain combines TRBV2 with TRBJ2-7, with D possibly matching TRBD2 (6 bases). Germline-derived CDR1 and CDR2 are SNHLY and FYNNEI. The V end lost 4 bases, the J end lost 4 bases, and 11 bases lay between the germline ends. CDR3 length equals 13 residues.

This chain links TRBV7-2 with TRBJ2-7, with D perhaps TRBD2 (6 bases). V lost 5 bases to trimming and J lost 2 bases, with 13 bases between them. The CDR3 extends over 14 amino acids. CDR1 and CDR2 (germline): SGHTA, FQGNSA. The CDR3 DNA is TGTGCCAGCAGCCGGGGGACGGCTACCTACGAGCAGTACTTC. Translation gives CASSRGTATYEQYF.

This chain joins TRBV20-1 and TRBJ2-1; the D gene is possibly TRBD1 (6 bases). The CDR3 spans 11 residues. Trimming stripped 3 bases from V and 13 bases from J, with 13 bases between. Germline loops: CDR1 DFQATT, CDR2 SNEGSKA (reference sequence). The CDR3 DNA sequence: TGCAGTGCTAGGGACCGGGACAAACAGTTCTTC. Translated: CSARDRDKQFF.

In its sample, this clone was seen many times. V usage is TRBV14 and J usage is TRBJ1-6, with D unresolved. V was trimmed by 2 bases and J by 10 bases, leaving 9 bases between them. The CDR3 is 13 amino acids. Germline V lookup: CDR1 SGHDN, CDR2 FVKESK. CDR3 amino acids: CASSQRSESPLHF. CDR3 bases: TGTGCCAGCAGCCAAAGATCGGAGTCACCCCTCCACTTT.